These 18 T cell receptor beta chains were sequenced from one sample in a study of blood T cell repertoires in COVID-19. Sequencing used immunoSEQ multiplex PCR; TCRdb keeps in-frame clones, though not all of them. The table lists about 290,000 clones, roughly 90% of them singletons. Material: peripheral blood. Every receptor here comes from a woman aged 30 to 39 with active or convalescent COVID-19.

CDR3 loop: CAWKRGPMNTEAFF. DNA for the CDR3: TGTGCCTGGAAAAGGGGGCCGATGAACACTGAAGCTTTCTTT. The chain carries TRBV30 and TRBJ1-1; 7 bases fit TRBD1. This CDR3 comprises 14 residues. V lost 4 bases and J lost 0; bases outside the gene matches: 5. Germline assignment: CDR1 GTSNPN and CDR2 SVGIG (reference sequence).

The chain recombines TRBV15 with TRBJ1-6; weak D call: TRBD1 (5 bases). This CDR3 has 17 residues. V was shortened by 2 bases and J by 0 bases, with 11 bases between the two germline ends. CDR1 is LNHNV and CDR2 is YYDKDF in the germline V gene (reference sequence). In nucleotides, the CDR3 is TGTGCCACCAGCAGAACAGGTCCCAGCTCCTATAATTCACCCCTCCACTTT. It yields the protein CATSRTGPSSYNSPLHF.

The chain uses TRBV4-2 and TRBJ2-5, with a tentative D call TRBD2 (5 bases). CDR3 size: 14 residues. Germline CDR1 is LGHNA and CDR2 is YNFKEQ. The V end was cut by 4 bases, the J end by 3 bases, with 12 bases between. CDR3 region: CASSRGSQKETQYF. In DNA form, the CDR3 reads TGTGCCAGCAGCCGCGGGTCTCAGAAAGAGACCCAGTACTTC.

The genes are TRBV19 and TRBJ1-6, with D perhaps TRBD1 (5 bases). Germline CDR1 LNHDA, CDR2 SQIVND (reference sequence). The CDR3 is made up of 15 amino acids. V was shortened by 2 bases and J by 6 bases, with 11 bases between the two germline ends. CDR3 DNA: TGTGCCAGTAGTATAATCACGGGGGGTAATTCACCCCTCCACTTT. It encodes CASSIITGGNSPLHF.

The J gene is TRBJ1-6, the V gene TRBV3-1 (or the pseudogene TRBV3-2); tentatively, D is TRBD1 (5 bases). Germline CDR1 is LGHDT and CDR2 is YNNKEL (reference sequence). V gave up 1 base and J gave up 7 bases, with 14 bases separating them. CDR3 length: 16 residues. CDR3: CASSQVFAGINSPLHF. The CDR3 region has the DNA TGTGCCAGCAGCCAAGTCTTTGCAGGGATCAATTCACCCCTCCACTTT.

This chain uses TRBV11-3 with TRBJ2-5; 8 bases line up with TRBD2. The junction had 3 bases not matched to a gene; V was cut back by 1 base and J by 2 bases. This CDR3 is 15 amino acids long. Per germline, CDR1 SGHNT and CDR2 YENEEA. CDR3 region: CASSLGSSGQETQYF. The CDR3 nucleotides are TGTGCCAGCAGCTTAGGGTCTAGCGGGCAAGAGACCCAGTACTTC.

The rearrangement links TRBV28 to TRBJ2-7, with 9 bases fitting TRBD2. Trimming removed 6 bases from V and 0 bases from J; junction bases left unmatched: 12. The germline CDR1 and CDR2 sequences are MDHEN and SYDVKM. The CDR3 has 17 amino acids. CDR3 bases: TGTGCCAGCAGCCGAGGAGAGCGGGGGGTACACTCCTACGAGCAGTACTTC. Translated, it gives CASSRGERGVHSYEQYF.

The chain couples TRBV5-8 to TRBJ2-7, with D possibly matching TRBD1 (5 bases). Looked up from germline, CDR1 is SGHTS and CDR2 is YDEGEE. The CDR3 consists of 13 residues. The V end lost 3 bases, the J end lost 7 bases, and 14 bases lay between the germline ends. Here the CDR3 DNA reads TGTGCCAGCAGCTCCGGACATGTCTCGGAGCAGTACTTC. Its translation is CASSSGHVSEQYF.

This sequence joins TRBV7-9 and TRBJ1-2; D unresolved. V lost 5 bases and J lost 2, with 15 bases in between. The CDR3 consists of 15 residues. The germline CDR1 and CDR2 sequences are SEHNR and FQNEAQ (reference sequence). CDR3 DNA sequence: TGTGCCAGCAGCGCCGGGTTGGCGGGGAACTATGGCTACACCTTC. Translation: CASSAGLAGNYGYTF.

The rearrangement uses TRBV6-1 and TRBJ2-3; 12 bases agree with TRBD2. The V gene end was trimmed by 2 bases and the J gene end by 8 bases; junction bases not matched to a gene: 5. This CDR3 region has 15 residues. Germline V lookup: CDR1 MNHNS, CDR2 SASEGT. This CDR3 is CASSESSGGAVTQYF. CDR3 nucleotides: TGTGCCAGCAGTGAATCTAGCGGGGGGGCGGTTACGCAGTATTTT.

The chain recombines TRBV7-3 with TRBJ2-2; perhaps TRBD2 as D (6 bases). The CDR3 has 15 amino acids. Between the trimmed V and J ends, which lost 4 bases and 7 bases, there was a span of 16 bases. Germline CDR1 is SGHTA and CDR2 is FQGTGA. CDR3 amino acids: CASSYGGSADGELFF. As DNA, the CDR3 is TGTGCCAGCAGCTACGGGGGTTCGGCTGACGGGGAGCTGTTTTTT.

The rearrangement links TRBV7-2 to TRBJ2-7; 10 bases agree with TRBD2. V lost 3 bases and J lost 3; bases outside the gene matches: 2. The germline CDR1 and CDR2 sequences are SGHTA and FQGNSA. The CDR3 length is 14 residues. The CDR3 DNA sequence: TGTGCCAGCAGCTTCACTAGCGGGGTCTACGAGCAGTACTTC. Its translation: CASSFTSGVYEQYF.

The chain joins TRBV6-2 or TRBV6-3 to TRBJ2-3, with 8 bases aligning to TRBD1. This CDR3 contains 17 residues. Germline V lookup: CDR1 MNHEY, CDR2 SVGEGT. Trimming at V came to 2 bases and at J to 4 bases, leaving 11 bases not matched to a gene. The CDR3 DNA follows: TGTGCCAGCAGTTACGCCCAGGGGTCAGGGGGCGCAGATACGCAGTATTTT. Its protein product is CASSYAQGSGGADTQYF.

This clone was seen only a few times. The chain employs TRBV2 and TRBJ1-1, with D unresolved. The CDR3 extends over 10 amino acids. Trimming removed 10 bases from V and 1 base from J, with 4 bases in between. CDR1 and CDR2 (germline): SNHLY, FYNNEI. CDR3 in DNA: TGTGCCAACAAGAACACTGAAGCTTTCTTT. Translated: CANKNTEAFF.

The chain carries TRBV19 and TRBJ1-3, with no clear D. Germline CDR1 LNHDA, CDR2 SQIVND (reference sequence). Trimming took 6 bases from V and 0 from J, leaving 9 bases between them. The CDR3 runs 14 residues. The DNA for the CDR3 is TGTGCCAGTAGAGACTCCCGCTCTGGAAACACCATATATTTT. Protein: CASRDSRSGNTIYF.

The rearrangement links TRBV7-8 to TRBJ2-3; 11 bases match TRBD2. Unmatched junction bases numbered 10, after V lost 4 bases and J lost 10 bases. Germline V lookup: CDR1 SGHVS, CDR2 FQNEAQ. There are 15 residues in the CDR3. Here the CDR3 DNA reads TGTGCCAGCAGCTCCAAGCGGACTAGCGGGTACGCGCAGTATTTT. Amino acids: CASSSKRTSGYAQYF.

The CDR3 DNA is TGTGCCAGCAGCGTAGAAATGGCGGGAACCTATAATTCACCCCTCCACTTT. As protein: CASSVEMAGTYNSPLHF. The chain recombines TRBV9 with TRBJ1-6; D is unresolved. V shed 0 bases and J shed 2 bases, with 12 bases lying between them. Germline V gene data show CDR1 as SGDLS and CDR2 as YYNGEE. This CDR3 contains 17 residues.

This rearrangement joins TRBV12-5 to TRBJ2-1; 13 bases line up with TRBD2. The CDR3 sequence is 20 residues long. V dropped 0 bases and J dropped 6; count of bases not matched to a gene: 14. In germline, CDR1 is LGHNT, CDR2 FRNRAP. The chain's CDR3 is CASGLVRKGKLAGGPNEQFF. As DNA, the CDR3 is TGTGCTAGTGGTTTGGTACGGAAGGGAAAACTAGCGGGGGGGCCCAATGAGCAGTTCTTC.